The next 27 T cell receptor beta chains were all read from a single sample in a study of T-cell memory formation after mild COVID-19. TCRdb analysed the 5' RACE reads with MiXCR anew, one entry per CDR3 protein. Of about 150,000 distinct CDR3 sequences in the sample, roughly 15% were seen once. Sequencing used PBMCs or a T cell subset sorted from them (not recorded which). The receptors originated from an adult woman who had mild COVID-19 (a few samples of this study predate the infection). Cell type and time point are not known.

The CDR3 DNA follows: TGTGCCGGGGGGGACCCTACCAAACGTCAGCCCCAGCATTTT. It yields the protein CAGGDPTKRQPQHF. This chain joins TRBV19 and TRBJ1-5; perhaps TRBD1 as D (5 bases). Germline loops: CDR1 LNHDA, CDR2 SQIVND (reference sequence). The V end was cut by 11 bases, the J end by 6 bases, with 20 bases between. The CDR3 is made up of 14 amino acids.

This clonotype has a handful of counts. This chain connects TRBV7-3 to TRBJ2-4; D unresolved. The CDR3 runs to 14 residues. CDR1 SGHTA and CDR2 FQGTGA come from the germline V gene. The V gene lost 5 bases and the J gene lost 10 bases, with 18 bases spanning the gap. CDR3: CASSNPPLGMIQYF. The CDR3 DNA is TGTGCCAGCAGCAACCCACCTTTGGGTATGATTCAGTACTTC.

The chain is built from TRBV4-1 and TRBJ2-7; the match to TRBD2 covers 9 bases. V trimming: 4 bases; J trimming: 5 bases; junction bases outside the gene matches: 9. Germline V gene lookup returns CDR1 MGHRA and CDR2 YSYEKL. The CDR3 covers 15 residues. The DNA for the CDR3 is TGCGCCAGCAGCCGGAATAGCGGGAGTGTTGACGAGCAGTACTTC. This sequence encodes CASSRNSGSVDEQYF.

A few counts support this clonotype. The genes are TRBV5-4 and TRBJ2-3; D gene uncertain. Germline V CDR1 and CDR2: SGHNT, YYREEE (reference sequence). The CDR3 extends over 14 amino acids. V gave up 3 bases and J gave up 2 bases, with 10 bases separating them. The CDR3 loop is CASSSETATDTQYF. The DNA for the CDR3 is TGTGCCAGCAGCTCTGAGACCGCCACAGATACGCAGTATTTT.

This clonotype has just a few counts. J is TRBJ2-7 and V is TRBV24-1, with 14 bases lining up with TRBD2. V lost 2 bases and J lost 4; bases outside the gene matches: 3. CDR1 is KGHDR, CDR2 SFDVKD, per germline. This CDR3 contains 16 residues. DNA of the CDR3: TGTGCCACCAGTGATTCGGGGACTAGCGGGAGTTACGAGCAGTACTTC. It yields the protein CATSDSGTSGSYEQYF.

The V gene is TRBV2, the J gene TRBJ2-3; 13 bases line up with TRBD2. The length of the CDR3 is 16 residues. Germline CDR1 is SNHLY and CDR2 is FYNNEI. V gave up 7 bases and J gave up 1 base; unmatched junction bases: 5. CDR3 sequence reads: CASIRTSGSGTDTQYF. CDR3 nucleotides: TGTGCCAGCATCCGGACTAGCGGGAGTGGCACAGATACGCAGTATTTT.

V usage is TRBV20-1 and J usage is TRBJ2-1; 14 nucleotides agree with TRBD2. The CDR3 covers 16 residues. V trimming: 1 base; J trimming: 8 bases; junction bases outside the gene matches: 7. Germline-derived CDR1 and CDR2 are DFQATT and SNEGSKA (reference sequence). CDR3 region: CSARGGTSGSVYEQFF. CDR3 nucleotide sequence: TGCAGTGCTAGAGGGGGGACTAGCGGGAGTGTTTATGAGCAGTTCTTC.

This clonotype was counted a few times. The chain couples TRBV9 to TRBJ2-1, with 9 bases aligning to TRBD2. Germline CDR1 reads SGDLS; CDR2 reads YYNGEE. J gave up 4 bases and V 3 bases, and 5 bases lay outside the gene matches. CDR3 length: 15 residues. The CDR3 sequence is CASSASGGPYNEQFF. The CDR3 DNA follows: TGTGCCAGCAGCGCGAGCGGGGGGCCTTACAATGAGCAGTTCTTC.

This clonotype has a handful of counts. This chain links TRBV3-1 with TRBJ1-2; 9 bases match TRBD1. The V gene end was trimmed by 4 bases and the J gene end by 8 bases; junction bases not matched to a gene: 11. The length of the CDR3 is 15 residues. Germline V gene data show CDR1 as LGHDT and CDR2 as YNNKEL (reference sequence). CDR3 sequence reads: CASSLRTGDGGGYTF. For the CDR3, the DNA is TGTGCCAGCAGCCTTCGGACAGGGGATGGAGGAGGCTACACCTTC.

The J gene is TRBJ2-5, the V gene TRBV7-9; 7 positions match TRBD2. Trimming at V came to 5 bases and at J to 6 bases, leaving 18 bases not matched to a gene. The CDR3 is made up of 17 amino acids. Germline-derived CDR1 and CDR2 are SEHNR and FQNEAQ (reference sequence). The CDR3 nucleotides read TGTGCCAGCAGCCCATCGAGTGGGGCGGGGAGGGGAAAGACCCAGTACTTC. Translated, it gives CASSPSSGAGRGKTQYF.

This clonotype turned up a few times. The V gene is TRBV19, the J gene TRBJ1-2; D might be TRBD1 (6 bases). The germline gives CDR1 LNHDA, CDR2 SQIVND (reference sequence). This CDR3 has 14 amino acids. The ends were cut back, 3 bases at V and 6 bases at J, with 14 bases in the middle. CDR3 in amino acids: CASSIIVQGNGYTF. The CDR3 DNA reads TGTGCCAGTAGTATTATCGTGCAGGGGAATGGCTACACCTTC.

The chain carries TRBV6-5 and TRBJ2-6, with D possibly being TRBD1 (6 bases). The CDR3 loop spans 18 amino acids. CDR1 MNHEY and CDR2 SVGAGI come from the germline V gene. The germline V and J ends were trimmed by 4 bases and 0 bases, with 16 bases remaining between them. The CDR3 region is CASSSITGMNSGANVLTF. CDR3 in DNA: TGTGCCAGCAGTTCCATAACAGGGATGAACTCTGGGGCCAACGTCCTGACTTTC.

This clonotype has only a few counts. The chain carries TRBV29-1 and TRBJ2-7, with 7 bases matching TRBD2. Germline values: CDR1 SQVTM, CDR2 ANQGSEA. V lost 5 bases, J lost 0 bases, and 7 bases stayed unmatched. The CDR3 has 14 amino acids. CDR3 sequence (DNA): TGCAGCGTTAACGAGGGGAGGGACTCCTACGAGCAGTACTTC. This codes for CSVNEGRDSYEQYF.

This chain connects TRBV27 to TRBJ2-3, with TRBD2 matching over 7 bases. The V gene end was trimmed by 5 bases and the J gene end by 0 bases; junction bases not matched to a gene: 8. This CDR3 is built from 16 residues. Per the germline V gene, CDR1 is MNHEY and CDR2 is SMNVEV (reference sequence). As DNA, the CDR3 is TGTGCCAGCAGTCTCCCCTCCGGGGGGAGCACAGATACGCAGTATTTT. Translation: CASSLPSGGSTDTQYF.

On this clonotype: A junction end diverges from the germline sequence, so it may reflect a read error. This rearrangement joins TRBV10-3 to TRBJ2-7, with 11 positions matching TRBD2. Germline loops: CDR1 ENHRY, CDR2 SYGVKD. This CDR3 contains 14 residues. CDR3 amino acids: CAITETSGDREQYF. CDR3 DNA sequence: TGTGCCATCACTGAGACTAGCGGGGACCGCGAGCAGTACTTC.

The gene calls are TRBV18 and TRBJ1-4, with 7 bases identical to TRBD1. CDR1 is KGHSH and CDR2 is LQKENI in the germline V gene. J was trimmed by 3 bases and V by 3 bases; bases with no gene match: 13. The CDR3 extends over 18 amino acids. CDR3: CASSPVQGTAIPNEKLFF. As DNA, the CDR3 is TGTGCCAGCTCACCTGTCCAGGGGACAGCTATTCCTAATGAAAAACTGTTTTTT.

This clonotype has only a few counts. This CDR3 reads CASSDRAAGGSSSYNEQFF. CDR3 bases: TGTGCCAGCAGTGACCGCGCGGCAGGGGGCTCCAGCTCCTACAATGAGCAGTTCTTC. The V gene is TRBV25-1, the J gene TRBJ2-1; 8 positions match TRBD1. V lost 3 bases and J lost 0; bases outside the gene matches: 13. Germline V CDR1 and CDR2: MGHDK, SYGVNS. The CDR3 loop spans 19 amino acids.

V gene TRBV4-2 combines with J gene TRBJ2-1; D remains ambiguous. The CDR3 loop spans 16 amino acids. V lost 0 bases, J lost 0 bases, and 9 bases lay in between. Per the germline V gene, CDR1 is LGHNA and CDR2 is YNFKEQ. In DNA, the CDR3 is TGTGCCAGCAGCCAAGATCAAGTAAGCTCCTACAATGAGCAGTTCTTC. It codes for CASSQDQVSSYNEQFF.

This sequence joins TRBV2 and TRBJ1-5; 9 nucleotides agree with TRBD1. CDR3 length equals 14 residues. In germline, CDR1 is SNHLY, CDR2 FYNNEI. Trimming removed 10 bases from V and 2 bases from J; junction bases left unmatched: 6. The CDR3 sequence: CAIRRTGGNQPQHF. In DNA, the CDR3 is TGTGCCATCAGGCGGACAGGGGGCAATCAGCCCCAGCATTTT.

The table lists this clonotype with a few counts. V gene TRBV19 combines with J gene TRBJ2-3; D not resolved. Trimming took off 5 bases at V and 4 bases at J, with 10 bases between the two ends. Germline CDR1 is LNHDA and CDR2 is SQIVND (reference sequence). The CDR3 is 13 residues long. CDR3: CASSVTYPDTQYF. CDR3 in DNA: TGTGCCAGTAGTGTGACCTACCCAGATACGCAGTATTTT.

This clonotype has more than one count but fewer than ten. The chain employs TRBV4-1 and TRBJ1-1, with a weak D call TRBD1 (5 bases). V was shortened by 1 base and J by 11 bases, with 14 bases between the two germline ends. This CDR3 has 13 amino acids. CDR1 MGHRA and CDR2 YSYEKL come from the germline V gene. The CDR3 DNA is TGCGCCAGCAGCCAAGTGGGGCAAGTTGATGCTTTCTTT. Translation gives CASSQVGQVDAFF.

The rearrangement joins TRBV11-2 to TRBJ2-7, with D possibly being TRBD1 (5 bases). CDR1 is SGHAT, CDR2 FQNNGV, per germline. With 1 base removed from V and 3 bases from J, the gap between germline ends came to 22 bases. This CDR3 comprises 18 residues. The CDR3 spells CASSLGWGGQGPIYEQYF. CDR3 DNA sequence: TGTGCCAGCAGCTTAGGATGGGGTGGGCAGGGCCCAATCTACGAGCAGTACTTC.

There are a few counts of this clonotype. The chain employs TRBV29-1 and TRBJ2-7, with a possible D match to TRBD2 (5 bases). This CDR3 is built from 13 residues. Trimming left V 7 bases short and J 4 bases short, with 17 bases between. From germline, CDR1 is SQVTM and CDR2 ANQGSEA. The DNA for the CDR3 is TGCAGCGCCTCTCGAGGGTGGGGTTACGAGCAGTACTTC. This encodes CSASRGWGYEQYF.

This clonotype was picked up many times. The CDR3 loop reads CASSWGGLAGIQETQYF. The CDR3 coding sequence is TGTGCCAGCAGCTGGGGGGGACTAGCGGGAATACAAGAGACCCAGTACTTC. This sequence joins TRBV7-2 and TRBJ2-5, with 13 positions matching TRBD2. In germline, CDR1 is SGHTA, CDR2 FQGNSA. Trimming cost V 4 bases and J 2 bases; bases outside gene matches: 7. CDR3 length equals 17 residues.

The table lists this clonotype with many counts. The chain joins TRBV5-6 to TRBJ2-7, with D maybe TRBD2 (5 bases). CDR1 SGHDT and CDR2 YYEEEE come from the germline V gene. V was clipped by 4 bases and J by 2 bases, with 7 bases between them. The CDR3 has 12 amino acids. In DNA, the CDR3 is TGTGCCAGCAGCCCCGGGACCTACGAGCAGTACTTC. Encoded protein: CASSPGTYEQYF.

The chain combines TRBV11-2 with TRBJ2-7; D not resolved. V shed 6 bases and J shed 3 bases, with 18 bases lying between them. This CDR3 spans 15 amino acids. Germline V lookup: CDR1 SGHAT, CDR2 FQNNGV. DNA for the CDR3: TGTGCCAGCAGTCCGGCAGAAATTAAAGGCTACGAGCAGTACTTC. Its translation is CASSPAEIKGYEQYF.

This clonotype was recorded at least ten times. The rearrangement links TRBV7-6 to TRBJ2-3, with 9 bases matching TRBD2. The germline CDR1 and CDR2 sequences are SGHVS and FNYEAQ. Germline trimming cut 3 bases from V and 5 bases from J; bases unmatched to any gene: 6. This CDR3 is 15 amino acids long. The CDR3 region has the DNA TGTGCCAGCAGCTTGGGCGGGGGGGCTGAAGATACGCAGTATTTT. This encodes CASSLGGGAEDTQYF. The full variable domain, completed using reference TRBV7-6 and TRBJ2-3, is GAGVSQSPRYKVTKRGQDVALRCDPISGHVSLYWYRQALGQGPEFLTYFNYEAQQDKSGLPNDRFSAERPEGSISTLTIQRTEQRDSAMYRCASSLGGGAEDTQYFGPGTRLTVL.